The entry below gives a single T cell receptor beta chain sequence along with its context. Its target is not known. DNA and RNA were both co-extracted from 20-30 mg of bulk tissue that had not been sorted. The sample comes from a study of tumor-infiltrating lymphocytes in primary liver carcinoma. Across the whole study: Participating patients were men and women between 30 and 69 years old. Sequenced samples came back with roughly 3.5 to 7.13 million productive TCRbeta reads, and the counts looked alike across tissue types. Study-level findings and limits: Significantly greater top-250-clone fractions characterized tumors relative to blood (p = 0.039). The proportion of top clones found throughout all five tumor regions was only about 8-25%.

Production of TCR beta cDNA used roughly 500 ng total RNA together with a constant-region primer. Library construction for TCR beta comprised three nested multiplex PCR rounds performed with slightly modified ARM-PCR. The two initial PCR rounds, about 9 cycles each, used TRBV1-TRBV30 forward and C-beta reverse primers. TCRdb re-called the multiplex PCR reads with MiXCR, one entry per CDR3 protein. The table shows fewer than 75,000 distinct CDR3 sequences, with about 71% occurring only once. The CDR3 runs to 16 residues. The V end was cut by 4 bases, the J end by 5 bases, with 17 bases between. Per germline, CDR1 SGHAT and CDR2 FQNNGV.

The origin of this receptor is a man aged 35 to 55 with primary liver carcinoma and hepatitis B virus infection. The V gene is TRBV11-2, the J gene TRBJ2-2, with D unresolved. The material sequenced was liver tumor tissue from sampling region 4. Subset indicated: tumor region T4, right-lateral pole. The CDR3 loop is CASSSYPEVFTGELFF. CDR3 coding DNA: TGTGCCAGCAGCTCGTATCCCGAGGTTTTTACCGGGGAGCTGTTTTTT.